The 25 T cell receptor beta chains reported below all come from one sample, sequenced in a study of blood T cell repertoires in COVID-19. Some clones are missing from TCRdb's copy, which holds only in-frame ones; the method was immunoSEQ multiplex PCR. Of tens of thousands of clones listed, about nine tenths are singletons. The sequencing sample was made of peripheral blood. All receptors derive from a man aged 60 to 75 with acute or convalescent COVID-19.

This clone was observed once. The genes are TRBV2 and TRBJ1-2; the match to TRBD1 covers 8 bases. This CDR3 has 16 amino acids. CDR1 is SNHLY, CDR2 FYNNEI, per germline. Unmatched junction bases numbered 15, after V lost 8 bases and J lost 4 bases. The CDR3 sequence is CASARDRFDQGYGYTF. CDR3 in DNA: TGTGCCAGCGCCCGGGACAGGTTTGATCAAGGCTATGGCTACACCTTC.

The DNA for the CDR3 is TGCGCCAGCAGCCGGGACAGGGGATACGACGGCTACACCTTC. This codes for CASSRDRGYDGYTF. The rearrangement links TRBV5-1 to TRBJ1-2, with 10 positions matching TRBD1. This CDR3 spans 14 amino acids. CDR1 is SGHRS and CDR2 is YFSETQ in the germline V gene. Trimming cost V 4 bases and J 8 bases; bases outside gene matches: 8.

This rearrangement joins TRBV7-2 to TRBJ1-1; unclear D gene. Germline V gene lookup returns CDR1 SGHTA and CDR2 FQGNSA. V was cut by 5 bases and J by 11 bases, with 18 bases left in between. The CDR3 is 13 residues long. The CDR3 spells CASSPWAASQAFF. In nucleotides, the CDR3 is TGTGCCAGCAGCCCTTGGGCTGCCTCTCAGGCTTTCTTT.

The chain combines TRBV30 with TRBJ1-2; D is uncertain. CDR1 is GTSNPN, CDR2 SVGIG, per germline (reference sequence). V was cut by 2 bases and J by 1 base, with 14 bases left in between. The CDR3 covers 15 residues. Written as DNA, the CDR3 is TGTGCCTGGAGTCGTGATACTACCATTAACTATGGCTACACCTTC. It is translated as CAWSRDTTINYGYTF.

This chain links TRBV18 with TRBJ2-1; D gene uncertain. This CDR3 has 12 residues. Germline V lookup: CDR1 KGHSH, CDR2 LQKENI. The V and J ends lost 6 bases and 6 bases respectively, with 9 bases between them. The CDR3 loop reads CASSRTGNEQFF. Here the CDR3 DNA reads TGTGCCAGCTCTCGTACGGGCAATGAGCAGTTCTTC.

The chain uses TRBV5-4 and TRBJ1-2; tentatively, D is TRBD1 (5 bases). In germline, CDR1 is SGHNT, CDR2 YYREEE (reference sequence). The CDR3 loop spans 13 amino acids. Trimming pared 0 bases from V and 8 bases from J, leaving 11 bases between. The DNA of the CDR3 is TGTGCCAGCAGCTTGGGGGGCGCGATCGGCTACACCTTC. It yields the protein CASSLGGAIGYTF.

The V and J genes are TRBV6-6 and TRBJ1-2, with D perhaps TRBD1 (6 bases). CDR3 length: 12 residues. Per the germline V gene, CDR1 is MNHNY and CDR2 is SVGAGI (reference sequence). Trimming pared 7 bases from V and 5 bases from J, leaving 11 bases between. The CDR3 bases are TGTGCCAGCACCCCACAGGGTTATGGCTACACCTTC. This translates into CASTPQGYGYTF.

J is TRBJ1-2 and V is TRBV13; TRBD1 aligns across 7 bases. J was trimmed by 1 base and V by 2 bases; bases with no gene match: 16. The CDR3 sequence is 19 residues long. The V gene's germline CDR1 is PRHDT and CDR2 FYEKMQ (reference sequence). CDR3 bases: TGTGCCAGCAGCTTATTTTTGAAGGCAGGGGGGACCGATAACTATGGCTACACCTTC. It codes for CASSLFLKAGGTDNYGYTF.

This clone was observed once. The chain is built from TRBV5-5 and TRBJ2-1, with a weak D call TRBD2 (5 bases). The germline V and J ends were trimmed by 1 base and 4 bases, with 21 bases remaining between them. The CDR3 consists of 18 residues. From germline, CDR1 is SGHKS and CDR2 YYEKEE (reference sequence). CDR3 in DNA: TGTGCCAGCAGCTTGAGTCTAGCAGGAGCGCTGTTGTACAATGAGCAGTTCTTC. Amino acid sequence: CASSLSLAGALLYNEQFF.

V gene TRBV25-1 combines with J gene TRBJ2-3; D may be TRBD1 (5 bases). Per germline, CDR1 MGHDK and CDR2 SYGVNS. Trimming shortened V by 7 bases and J by 2 bases, and 13 bases separated the two germline ends. CDR3 length: 14 amino acids. The CDR3: CASTPARDTDTQYF. The DNA for the CDR3 is TGTGCCAGCACCCCGGCCAGGGACACAGATACGCAGTATTTT. Full variable domain (outside the CDR3, taken from reference TRBV25-1 and TRBJ2-3): EADIYQTPRYLVIGTGKKITLECSQTMGHDKMYWYQQDPGMELHLIHYSYGVNSTEKGDLSSESTVSRIRTEHFPLTLESARPSHTSQYLCASTPARDTDTQYFGPGTRLTVL.

V is TRBV7-9 and J is TRBJ1-2, with TRBD1 matching 7 bases. The CDR3 loop spans 16 amino acids. Germline CDR1 is SEHNR and CDR2 is FQNEAQ (reference sequence). J lost 5 bases, V lost 5 bases, and 14 bases had no gene match. The CDR3 DNA follows: TGTGCCAGCAGCCCCGCCGCTCGGCAGGGGGTGTATGGCTACACCTTC. As protein: CASSPAARQGVYGYTF.

V is TRBV5-8 and J is TRBJ1-2, with TRBD1 matching over 12 bases. The CDR3 contains 14 residues. Germline CDR1 SGHTS, CDR2 YDEGEE. The trim removed 4 bases at V and 7 bases at J, leaving 5 bases unmatched. The CDR3 DNA is TGTGCCAGCAGCAAAGGGGACAGGGGGCTTGGCTACACCTTC. It codes for CASSKGDRGLGYTF. Drawing the rest from reference TRBV5-8 and TRBJ1-2, the complete variable domain is EAGVTQSPTHLIKTRGQQATLRCSPISGHTSVYWYQQALGLGLQFLLWYDEGEERNRGNFPPRFSGRQFPNYSSELNVNALELEDSALYLCASSKGDRGLGYTFGSGTRLTVV.

This clone has only one observation. The chain carries TRBV6-1 and TRBJ1-2; 10 nucleotides line up with TRBD1. This CDR3 has 14 amino acids. Unmatched junction bases numbered 2, after V lost 3 bases and J lost 4 bases. Germline loops: CDR1 MNHNS, CDR2 SASEGT. CDR3 coding DNA: TGTGCCAGCAGTGAGACAGGGGGCAGCTATGGCTACACCTTC. Amino acids: CASSETGGSYGYTF.

V gene TRBV2 combines with J gene TRBJ1-2, with TRBD1 identical over 7 bases. The V gene end was trimmed by 8 bases and the J gene end by 2 bases; junction bases not matched to a gene: 8. Germline V lookup: CDR1 SNHLY, CDR2 FYNNEI. The CDR3 sequence is 14 residues long. The CDR3 is CASRWDSTNYGYTF. DNA for the CDR3: TGTGCCAGCCGTTGGGACAGCACCAACTATGGCTACACCTTC.

This sequence joins TRBV12-3 or TRBV12-4 and TRBJ1-4, with a weak D call TRBD1 (6 bases). This CDR3 has 13 amino acids. Trimming took off 2 bases at V and 10 bases at J, with 11 bases between the two ends. The CDR3 here is CASSLRGFGKLFF. DNA for the CDR3: TGTGCCAGCAGTTTAAGGGGGTTCGGAAAACTGTTTTTT.

The J gene is TRBJ1-5, the V gene TRBV2; D remains ambiguous. CDR1 and CDR2 (germline): SNHLY, FYNNEI. V was cut by 1 base and J by 6 bases, with 10 bases left in between. CDR3 size: 14 residues. CDR3 sequence: CASSEGRSIQPQHF. CDR3 bases: TGTGCCAGCAGTGAAGGCCGGAGTATTCAGCCCCAGCATTTT.

The rearrangement uses TRBV15 and TRBJ2-3, with unresolved D. The CDR3 is 15 amino acids. V shed 3 bases and J shed 2 bases, with 12 bases lying between them. Germline CDR1 reads LNHNV; CDR2 reads YYDKDF (reference sequence). CDR3: CATSSSTVYTDTQYF. CDR3 DNA sequence: TGTGCCACCAGCAGTTCGACTGTATACACAGATACGCAGTATTTT.

The chain is built from TRBV11-3 and TRBJ2-3, with 13 bases lining up with TRBD2. V gave up 4 bases and J gave up 4 bases; unmatched junction bases: 5. The CDR3 totals 16 residues. Germline V gene sequence: CDR1 SGHNT, CDR2 YENEEA. CDR3 bases: TGTGCCAGCAGCTCAGGGACTAGCGGGGAGGCAGATACGCAGTATTTT. Protein sequence: CASSSGTSGEADTQYF.

V gene TRBV6-5 combines with J gene TRBJ1-1, with 7 positions matching TRBD1. The CDR3 covers 13 residues. V shed 6 bases and J 5 bases; nucleotides not matched to a gene: 6. Germline V lookup: CDR1 MNHEY, CDR2 SVGAGI. CDR3 in amino acids: CASSTTGLTEAFF. As DNA, the CDR3 is TGTGCCAGCAGCACGACAGGGCTAACTGAAGCTTTCTTT.

This clone was picked up one time. The CDR3 bases are TGTGCCAGCTCACCCGACACGGGGGTCACTGAAGCTTTCTTT. Translated, it gives CASSPDTGVTEAFF. J is TRBJ1-1 and V is TRBV18; maybe TRBD1 (5 bases). In germline, CDR1 is KGHSH, CDR2 LQKENI. V was shortened by 3 bases and J by 4 bases, with 12 bases between the two germline ends. The CDR3 loop spans 14 amino acids. Based on the CDR3 plus reference TRBV18 and TRBJ1-1, the full variable domain is NAGVMQNPRHLVRRRGQEARLRCSPMKGHSHVYWYRQLPEEGLKFMVYLQKENIIDESGMPKERFSAEFPKEGPSILRIQQVVRGDSAAYFCASSPDTGVTEAFFGQGTRLTVV.

This rearrangement joins TRBV2 to TRBJ1-2, with D maybe TRBD1 (6 bases). Germline CDR1 is SNHLY and CDR2 is FYNNEI. The CDR3 has 14 amino acids. V lost 0 bases and J 6 bases, leaving 11 bases between the germline ends. In DNA form, the CDR3 reads TGTGCCAGCAGTGAAGCGCTTACAGGGAATGGCTACACCTTC. Translated: CASSEALTGNGYTF.

The rearrangement uses TRBV5-1 and TRBJ2-2, with D possibly TRBD2 on 5 matching bases. This CDR3 is built from 17 residues. The V end was cut by 2 bases, the J end by 3 bases, with 17 bases between. Germline CDR1 SGHRS, CDR2 YFSETQ. CDR3 sequence: CASSLVGGAYDTGELFF. The CDR3 region has the DNA TGCGCCAGCAGCTTAGTCGGAGGCGCCTACGACACCGGGGAGCTGTTTTTT.

The chain links TRBV12-5 to TRBJ2-6; maybe TRBD2 (6 bases). Trimming took 6 bases from V and 3 from J, leaving 12 bases between them. The CDR3 runs to 15 residues. Germline CDR1 reads LGHNT; CDR2 reads FRNRAP. CDR3 region: CASGLGGVGANVLTF. The CDR3 DNA follows: TGTGCTAGTGGCTTAGGAGGGGTTGGGGCCAACGTCCTGACTTTC.

The chain uses TRBV6-5 and TRBJ1-1, with 9 bases fitting TRBD1. Trimming removed 7 bases from V and 3 bases from J; junction bases left unmatched: 6. CDR1 and CDR2 from the germline V gene are MNHEY and SVGAGI. This CDR3 has 14 amino acids. The CDR3 region has the DNA TGTGCCAGCACAAGTGGACAGGGGCACACTGAAGCTTTCTTT. This translates into CASTSGQGHTEAFF.

The chain is built from TRBV6-6 and TRBJ1-1; tentative D call: TRBD1 (6 bases). The ends were cut back, 7 bases at V and 3 bases at J, with 12 bases in the middle. The length of the CDR3 is 13 residues. The germline V gene encodes CDR1 MNHNY and CDR2 SVGAGI (reference sequence). The CDR3 DNA sequence: TGTGCCAGCACCCTCAAGGGGGACACTGAAGCTTTCTTT. Amino acids: CASTLKGDTEAFF.